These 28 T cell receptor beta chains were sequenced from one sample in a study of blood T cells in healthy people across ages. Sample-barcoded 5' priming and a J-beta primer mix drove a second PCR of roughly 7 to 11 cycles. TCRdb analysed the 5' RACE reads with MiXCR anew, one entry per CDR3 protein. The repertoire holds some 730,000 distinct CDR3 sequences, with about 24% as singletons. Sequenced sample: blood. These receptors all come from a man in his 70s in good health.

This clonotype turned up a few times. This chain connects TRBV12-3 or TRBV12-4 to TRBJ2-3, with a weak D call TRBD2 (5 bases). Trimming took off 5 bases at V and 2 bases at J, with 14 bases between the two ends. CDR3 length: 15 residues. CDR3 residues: CASSRLGLLTDTQYF. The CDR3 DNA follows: TGTGCCAGCAGTCGCCTAGGACTCCTCACAGATACGCAGTATTTT.

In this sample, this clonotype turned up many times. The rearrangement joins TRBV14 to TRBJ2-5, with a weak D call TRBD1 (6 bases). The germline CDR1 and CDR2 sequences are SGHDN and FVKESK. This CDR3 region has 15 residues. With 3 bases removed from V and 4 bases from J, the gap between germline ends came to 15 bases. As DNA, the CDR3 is TGTGCCAGCAGCCAGAGGTTGGGGGCCGGAGAGACCCAGTACTTC. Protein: CASSQRLGAGETQYF.

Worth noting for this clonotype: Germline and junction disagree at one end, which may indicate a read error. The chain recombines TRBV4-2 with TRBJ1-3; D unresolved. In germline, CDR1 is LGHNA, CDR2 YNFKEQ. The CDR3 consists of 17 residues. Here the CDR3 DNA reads TGTGCCAGCAGCCATAGCACGGCCTCGAGCTCTGGAAACACTATATATTTT. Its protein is CASSHSTASSSGNTIYF.

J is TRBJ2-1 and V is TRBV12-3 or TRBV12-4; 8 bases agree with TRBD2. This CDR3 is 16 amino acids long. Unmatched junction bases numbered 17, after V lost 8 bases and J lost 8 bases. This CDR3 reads CASLPGTRGGADEQFF. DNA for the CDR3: TGTGCCAGCCTCCCCGGGACTAGAGGGGGGGCGGATGAGCAGTTCTTC.

The CDR3: CSARTIHGDTQYF. The CDR3 bases are TGCAGTGCTAGGACCATCCACGGGGATACGCAGTATTTT. The chain combines TRBV20-1 with TRBJ2-3, with D unclear. Germline V CDR1 and CDR2: DFQATT, SNEGSKA (reference sequence). This CDR3 spans 13 amino acids. Trimming cost V 3 bases and J 6 bases, with 13 bases left between them.

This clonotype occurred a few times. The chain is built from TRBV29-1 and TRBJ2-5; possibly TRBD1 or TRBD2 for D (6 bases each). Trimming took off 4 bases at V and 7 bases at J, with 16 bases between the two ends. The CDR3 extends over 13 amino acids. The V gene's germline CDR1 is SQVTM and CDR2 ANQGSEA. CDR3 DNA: TGCAGCGTTGTGGAGGGGGTTCCGGGGACCCAGTACTTC. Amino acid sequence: CSVVEGVPGTQYF.

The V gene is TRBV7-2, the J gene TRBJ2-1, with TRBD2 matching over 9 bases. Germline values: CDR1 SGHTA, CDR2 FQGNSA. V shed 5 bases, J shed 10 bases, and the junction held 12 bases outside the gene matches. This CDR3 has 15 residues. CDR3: CASSPQALAGPEQFF. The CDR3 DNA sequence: TGTGCCAGCAGCCCCCAAGCCCTAGCGGGACCCGAGCAGTTCTTC.

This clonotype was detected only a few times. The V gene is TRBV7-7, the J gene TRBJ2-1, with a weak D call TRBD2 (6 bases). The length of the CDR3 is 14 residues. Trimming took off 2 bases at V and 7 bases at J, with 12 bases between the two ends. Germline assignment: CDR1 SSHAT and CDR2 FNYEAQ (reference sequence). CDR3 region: CASSLSGAGNEQFF. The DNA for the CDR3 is TGTGCCAGCAGCTTATCCGGGGCGGGGAATGAGCAGTTCTTC.

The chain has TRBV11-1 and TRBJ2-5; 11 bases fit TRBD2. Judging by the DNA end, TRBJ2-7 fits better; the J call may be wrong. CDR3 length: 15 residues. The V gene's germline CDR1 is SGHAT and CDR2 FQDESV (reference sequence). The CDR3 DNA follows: TGTGCCAGCAGCAATATAGCGGGGGGGCGAGACGAGCAGTACTTC. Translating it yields CASSNIAGGRDEQYF.

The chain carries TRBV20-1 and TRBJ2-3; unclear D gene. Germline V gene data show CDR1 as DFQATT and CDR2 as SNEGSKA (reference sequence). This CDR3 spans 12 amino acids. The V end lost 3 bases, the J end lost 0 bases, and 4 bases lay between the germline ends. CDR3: CSASRSTDTQYF. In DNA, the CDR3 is TGCAGTGCTAGCAGAAGCACAGATACGCAGTATTTT.

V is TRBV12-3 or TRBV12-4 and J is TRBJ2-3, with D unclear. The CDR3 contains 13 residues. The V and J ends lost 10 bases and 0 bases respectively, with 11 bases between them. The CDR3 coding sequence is TGTGCCATACGAGGAGTAAGCACAGATACGCAGTATTTT. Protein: CAIRGVSTDTQYF.

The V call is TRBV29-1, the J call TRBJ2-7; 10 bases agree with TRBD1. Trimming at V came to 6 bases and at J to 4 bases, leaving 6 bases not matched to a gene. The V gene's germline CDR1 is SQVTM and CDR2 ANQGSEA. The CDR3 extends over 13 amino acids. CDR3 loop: CSVIRGQGYEQYF. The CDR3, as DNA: TGCAGCGTGATTCGGGGACAGGGGTACGAGCAGTACTTC.

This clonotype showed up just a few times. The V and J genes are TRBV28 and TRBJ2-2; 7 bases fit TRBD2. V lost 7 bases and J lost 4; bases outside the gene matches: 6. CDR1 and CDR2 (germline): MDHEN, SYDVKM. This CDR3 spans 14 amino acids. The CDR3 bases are TGTGCCAGCACTCGCGGGGGAAGCACCGGGGAGCTGTTTTTT. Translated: CASTRGGSTGELFF.

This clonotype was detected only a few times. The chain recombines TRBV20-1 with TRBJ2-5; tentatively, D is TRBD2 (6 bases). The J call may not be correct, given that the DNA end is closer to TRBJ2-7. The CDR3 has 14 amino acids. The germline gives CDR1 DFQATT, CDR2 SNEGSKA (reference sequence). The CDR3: CSAPPGGTLCEQYF. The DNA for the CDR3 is TGCAGTGCCCCCCCTGGAGGGACCCTCTGCGAGCAGTACTTC.

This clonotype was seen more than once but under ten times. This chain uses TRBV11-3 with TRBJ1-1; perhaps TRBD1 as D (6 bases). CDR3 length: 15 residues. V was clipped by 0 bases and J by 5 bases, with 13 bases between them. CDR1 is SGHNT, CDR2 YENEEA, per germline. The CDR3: CASSLDLWGQTEAFF. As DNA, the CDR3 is TGTGCCAGCAGCTTAGATCTTTGGGGGCAGACTGAAGCTTTCTTT.

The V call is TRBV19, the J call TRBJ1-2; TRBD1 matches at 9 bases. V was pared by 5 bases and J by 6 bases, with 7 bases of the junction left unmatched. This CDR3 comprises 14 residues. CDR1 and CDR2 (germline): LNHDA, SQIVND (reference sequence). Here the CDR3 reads CASSAGTGTNGYTF. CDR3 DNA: TGTGCCAGTAGTGCCGGGACAGGGACTAATGGCTACACCTTC.

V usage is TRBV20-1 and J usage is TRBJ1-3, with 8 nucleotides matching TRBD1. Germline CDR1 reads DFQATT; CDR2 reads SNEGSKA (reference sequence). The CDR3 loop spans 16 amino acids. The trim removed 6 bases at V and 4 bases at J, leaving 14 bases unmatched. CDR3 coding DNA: TGCAGTGCCGACGCGGATCAGGGGGCGCGGGGAAACACCATATATTTT. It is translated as CSADADQGARGNTIYF.

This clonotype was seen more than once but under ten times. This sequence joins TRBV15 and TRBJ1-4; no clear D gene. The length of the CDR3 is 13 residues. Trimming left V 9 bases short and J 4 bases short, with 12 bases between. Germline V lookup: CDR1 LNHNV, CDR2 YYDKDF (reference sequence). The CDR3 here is CATTGIYNEKLFF. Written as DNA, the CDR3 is TGTGCCACTACGGGAATTTATAATGAAAAACTGTTTTTT.

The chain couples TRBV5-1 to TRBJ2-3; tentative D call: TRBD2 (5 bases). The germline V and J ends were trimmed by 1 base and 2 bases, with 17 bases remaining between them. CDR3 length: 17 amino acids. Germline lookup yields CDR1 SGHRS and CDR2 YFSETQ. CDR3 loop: CASSLKSLAPPTDTQYF. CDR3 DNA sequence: TGCGCCAGCAGCTTGAAGAGCCTAGCCCCCCCCACAGATACGCAGTATTTT.

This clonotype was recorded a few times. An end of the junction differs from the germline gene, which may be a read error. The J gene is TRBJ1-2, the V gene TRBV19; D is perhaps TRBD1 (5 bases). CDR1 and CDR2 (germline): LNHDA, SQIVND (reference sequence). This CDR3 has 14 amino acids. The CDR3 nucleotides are TGTGCCAGTAGTATGAGTCAGGGTTTGGATGGCCACACCTTC. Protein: CASSMSQGLDGHTF.

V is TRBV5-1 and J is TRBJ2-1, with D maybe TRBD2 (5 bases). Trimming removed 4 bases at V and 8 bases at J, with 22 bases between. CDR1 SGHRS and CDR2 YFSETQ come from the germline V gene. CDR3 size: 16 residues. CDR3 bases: TGCGCCAGCAGCCTGAGGGAGACGTACTCAGGAGATGAGCAGTTCTTC. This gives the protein CASSLRETYSGDEQFF.

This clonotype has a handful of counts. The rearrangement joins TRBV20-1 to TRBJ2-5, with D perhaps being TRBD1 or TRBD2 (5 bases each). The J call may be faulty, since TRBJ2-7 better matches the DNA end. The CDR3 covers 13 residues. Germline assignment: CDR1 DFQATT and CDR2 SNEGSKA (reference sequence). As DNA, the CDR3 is TGCAGTGCTGTGGGACGGAAAGCCTACGAGCAGTACTTC. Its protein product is CSAVGRKAYEQYF.

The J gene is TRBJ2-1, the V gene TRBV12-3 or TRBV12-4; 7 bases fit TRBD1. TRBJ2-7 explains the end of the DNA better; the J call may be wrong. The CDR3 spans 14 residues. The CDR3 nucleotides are TGTGCCAGCAGTTTACGGGACAGCCCTTACGAGCAGTACTTC. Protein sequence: CASSLRDSPYEQYF.

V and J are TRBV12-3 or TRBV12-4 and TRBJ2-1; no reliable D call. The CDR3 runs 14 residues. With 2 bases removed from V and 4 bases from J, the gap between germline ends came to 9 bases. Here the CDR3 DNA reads TGTGCCAGCAGTTTAATCGCTGCGTACAATGAGCAGTTCTTC. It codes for CASSLIAAYNEQFF.

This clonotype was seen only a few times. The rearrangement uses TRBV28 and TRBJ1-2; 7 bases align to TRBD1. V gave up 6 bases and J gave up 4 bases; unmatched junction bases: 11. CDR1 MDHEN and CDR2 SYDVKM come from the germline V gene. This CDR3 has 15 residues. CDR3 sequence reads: CASRRDSYYSYGYTF. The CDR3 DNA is TGTGCCAGCAGACGGGACAGCTATTACTCCTATGGCTACACCTTC.

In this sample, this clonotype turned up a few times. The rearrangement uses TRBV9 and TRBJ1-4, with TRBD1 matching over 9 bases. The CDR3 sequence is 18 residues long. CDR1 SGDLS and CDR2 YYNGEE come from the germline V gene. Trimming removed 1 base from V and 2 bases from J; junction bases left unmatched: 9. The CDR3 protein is CASSVSGTGFLTNEKLFF. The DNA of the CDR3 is TGTGCCAGCAGCGTATCCGGGACAGGGTTTTTGACTAATGAAAAACTGTTTTTT.

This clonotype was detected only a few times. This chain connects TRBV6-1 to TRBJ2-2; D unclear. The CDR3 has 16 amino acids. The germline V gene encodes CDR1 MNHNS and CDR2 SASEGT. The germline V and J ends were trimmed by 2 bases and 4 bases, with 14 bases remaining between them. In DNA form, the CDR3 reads TGTGCCAGCAGTGAATCCTTTGGGGTTATCACCGGGGAGCTGTTTTTT. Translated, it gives CASSESFGVITGELFF.

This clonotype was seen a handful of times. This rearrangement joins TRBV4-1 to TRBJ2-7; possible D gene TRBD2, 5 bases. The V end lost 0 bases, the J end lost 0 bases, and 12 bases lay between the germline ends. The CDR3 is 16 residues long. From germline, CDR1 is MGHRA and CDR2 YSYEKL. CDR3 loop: CASSQENRGTSYEQYF. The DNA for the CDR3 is TGCGCCAGCAGCCAAGAAAACCGGGGTACCTCCTACGAGCAGTACTTC.